Sequencing of this T cell receptor (beta chain) was carried out in a study of OX40 agonist ivuxolimab in advanced cancers. Study as a whole: Partial responses were achieved by three patients, one with hepatocellular carcinoma and two with cutaneous melanoma.

Data came from immunoSEQ multiplex PCR; TCRdb stores just in-frame clones and leaves some out. The table shows roughly 71,000 clones, with 70% to 80% occurring only once. Excluded were patients having autoimmune disease history or systemic immunosuppression. Trimming took off 4 bases at V and 4 bases at J, with 10 bases between the two ends. Per the germline V gene, CDR1 is SGDLS and CDR2 is YYNGEE. The CDR3 extends over 13 amino acids. The genes are TRBV9 and TRBJ2-3, with a tentative D call TRBD2 (6 bases). The sequencing used CD4+ or CD8+ T cells sorted from blood, collected in a trial of the OX40 agonist ivuxolimab. The TCR originated in an adult with an advanced solid tumor such as melanoma, head and neck, liver or kidney cancer. The CDR3 is CASSLGLPDTQYF. In nucleotides, the CDR3 is TGTGCCAGCAGCCTGGGACTTCCAGATACGCAGTATTTT.